This TCR beta chain was obtained from a study of shared clonotypes between healthy human individuals. The CDR3 contains 13 residues. The germline V gene encodes CDR1 GTSNPN and CDR2 SVGIG (reference sequence). The V end lost 0 bases, the J end lost 0 bases, and 5 bases lay between the germline ends. Study results and caveats: Estimated richness values were generally larger in naive subsets than in memory subsets. Clonotype sharing across several donors was observed for around 4.5% of naive CD4 clonotypes.

Clones were read by immunoSEQ multiplex PCR, and TCRdb kept only the in-frame ones, dropping some. This table holds around 2.1 million clones, 85% to 95% found once. CD45RO negativity and positive selection for CCR7 defined naive CD8 cells, a population that excluded terminally differentiated effector memory CD45RA+ cells. For this clone: Its antigen remains unidentified. Other DNA sequences in this specimen translate into the identical CDR3.

The rearrangement joins TRBV30 to TRBJ1-1; D is unresolved. The sequence derives from a man between 18 and 29 years old in good health. Some clones in this sample may be carry-over from other donors' samples. Sequenced sample: naive CD8+ T cells from PBMCs. The CDR3 sequence: CAWSVRVNTEAFF. The CDR3 DNA reads as TGTGCCTGGAGTGTACGGGTGAACACTGAAGCTTTCTTT.